This T cell receptor (delta chain) was sequenced for a study of γδ T cells in repeated Plasmodium falciparum infection (dated by TCRdb to the early 2020s). Regarding the research as a whole: Malian children exposed to intense seasonal malaria transmission were enrolled in the natural-infection arm and compared with Australian children matched for age and gender. Samples from controlled-infection subjects were taken at baseline, right before selected infections, and 21 days after each infection. The study examined how repeated Plasmodium falciparum infection shapes the human gammadelta T cell repertoire, using natural infection in Mali and controlled human malaria infection. Four controlled human malaria infections were administered to several malaria-naive U.S. adults over 644 days by bites from P. falciparum NF54-infected Anopheles stephensi mosquitoes. Malian gammadelta TCR repertoires were analysed cross-sectionally in periods with no transmission and longitudinally across episodes of acute febrile malaria. Broader findings and caveats from the paper: Generalizability was limited because the Malian cohort came from a small rural village made up predominantly of one ethnic group. The controlled-infection cohort was small, limiting analysis of inter-individual variability in gammadelta T cell responses.

In this sample, this clone turned up many times. Its antigen is unknown. The translation of this DNA and the TCRdb protein of a much larger clone differ at residue 8, probably owing to a read error; the protein shown here is translated from the DNA. Libraries were prepared through multiplex PCR. The reads were generated on an Illumina MiSeq. Each sorted gammadelta T cell sample was sequenced for both the TCR gamma (TRG) and TCR delta (TRD) chains. Under the source paper's analysis protocol: The repertoire analyses used clonotype tree plots, the accumulated frequency of the top 20 clonotypes, and diversity index (DI) and D75 metrics. The public reads were reprocessed by TCRdb using CATT, and rows of matching DNA were later combined. In this record, the V and J calls reflect TCRdb's handling and not the investigators' own analysis. Within this sample are about 51,000 delta-chain clones, with roughly 2% of them counted one time only. Approximately 25% of the sample rests with the top ten.

The specimen was gamma-delta T cells from blood. The sequence derives from a pool of human donors (malaria-infected and uninfected, not separated).

The CDR3 region: CAYRSQTRGLLPYTDKLIF. The DNA sequence is given as TGTGCTTATAGGAGCCAAACCCGGGGACTGCTACCGTACACCGATAAACTCATCTTT. The chain is assembled from TRAV38-2/DV8 and TRDJ1, with TRDD3 as a weak D call on 5 bases. The CDR3 numbers 19 residues from cysteine through phenylalanine. The read is trimmed to its CDR3 DNA, 57 bases read in frame from base 1. V loses 1 base, J loses 0 bases, and the germline ends lie 22 bases apart. Taken from the germline V gene, the CDR1 and CDR2 loops are TSESDYY and QEAYKQQN.